Below, 30 T cell receptor beta chains from the same sample are listed, as sequenced in a study of CD8 T cells in Susac syndrome. Random-hexamer reverse transcription was applied to roughly 0.45 to 1 ug RNA. TCRdb re-called the immunoSEQ multiplex PCR reads through MiXCR, storing one row per CDR3 protein. The sample lists 150,000 to 200,000 distinct CDR3 sequences, 94% occurring once. Material: CD4+ T cells from PBMCs. Receptor source: a human donor with multiple sclerosis.

V is TRBV28 and J is TRBJ1-3; TRBD1 matches at 7 bases. The trim removed 0 bases at V and 2 bases at J, leaving 4 bases unmatched. Germline lookup yields CDR1 MDHEN and CDR2 SYDVKM. The CDR3 spans 16 residues. The CDR3 DNA follows: TGTGCCAGCAGTTTATGGACAGGGCTCCCTGGAAACACCATATATTTT. It specifies CASSLWTGLPGNTIYF.

The genes are TRBV29-1 and TRBJ1-1, with D uncertain. CDR1 and CDR2 from the germline V gene are SQVTM and ANQGSEA. CDR3 length equals 14 residues. Between the trimmed V and J ends, which lost 8 bases and 1 base, there was a span of 17 bases. CDR3 amino acids: CSTLTSTANTEAFF. Here the CDR3 DNA reads TGCAGCACCTTGACGAGTACAGCGAACACTGAAGCTTTCTTT.

This chain connects TRBV2 to TRBJ2-2, with D possibly being TRBD1 or TRBD2 (5 bases each). V dropped 6 bases and J dropped 4 bases, with 15 bases sitting between them. The CDR3 totals 15 residues. Germline V gene sequence: CDR1 SNHLY, CDR2 FYNNEI. CDR3 DNA sequence: TGTGCCAGCAGAGTCGGGGCAAAGGGCACCGGGGAGCTGTTTTTT. It encodes CASRVGAKGTGELFF.

V gene TRBV4-1 combines with J gene TRBJ2-7, with D perhaps TRBD1 or TRBD2 (5 bases each). Deletions cut 3 bases from V and 1 base from J, with 13 bases between. Germline CDR1 reads MGHRA; CDR2 reads YSYEKL. The CDR3 runs to 15 residues. CDR3 bases: TGCGCCAGCAGCCACGGGACGGCAGAATCCTACGAGCAGTACTTC. This gives the protein CASSHGTAESYEQYF.

The chain is built from TRBV7-2 and TRBJ1-1; possibly TRBD1 for D (6 bases). Looked up from germline, CDR1 is SGHTA and CDR2 is FQGNSA. The CDR3 extends over 13 amino acids. V lost 5 bases to trimming and J lost 4 bases, with 11 bases between them. The chain's CDR3 is CASSRQEITEAFF. The DNA of the CDR3 is TGTGCCAGCAGCAGACAGGAAATCACTGAAGCTTTCTTT.

V is TRBV12-3 or TRBV12-4 and J is TRBJ2-1; D is unresolved. This CDR3 is built from 13 residues. Trimming shortened V by 2 bases and J by 8 bases, and 10 bases separated the two germline ends. This CDR3 reads CASSLIPIDEQFF. CDR3 nucleotides: TGTGCCAGCAGTTTAATTCCAATCGATGAGCAGTTCTTC.

V and J are TRBV6-2 or TRBV6-3 and TRBJ2-1; the D gene is possibly TRBD2 (6 bases). The CDR3 is 16 amino acids. The germline V gene has CDR1 MNHEY and CDR2 SVGEGT. Trimming left V 2 bases short and J 4 bases short, with 15 bases between. DNA of the CDR3: TGTGCCAGCAGTTACGCCCCGGGTAGCGGTTACAATGAGCAGTTCTTC. It codes for CASSYAPGSGYNEQFF.

The chain is built from TRBV5-1 and TRBJ2-7; D is perhaps TRBD1 (5 bases). This CDR3 is built from 15 residues. Germline CDR1 SGHRS, CDR2 YFSETQ. V was pared by 4 bases and J by 0 bases, with 14 bases between. The DNA of the CDR3 is TGCGCCAGCAGCCTGGGGCCGAGAAGCTCCTACGAGCAGTACTTC. It yields the protein CASSLGPRSSYEQYF.

V usage is TRBV28 and J usage is TRBJ2-2, with TRBD2 matching over 10 bases. J was trimmed by 7 bases and V by 6 bases; bases with no gene match: 8. The CDR3 is 15 residues long. Germline CDR1 reads MDHEN; CDR2 reads SYDVKM. The CDR3 loop is CASSFPSGSHGELFF. Written as DNA, the CDR3 is TGTGCCAGCAGCTTCCCTAGCGGGAGTCACGGGGAGCTGTTTTTT.

In its sample, this clonotype was seen a few times. This chain links TRBV5-6 with TRBJ2-3; D gene unclear. This CDR3 has 15 amino acids. V was shortened by 1 base and J by 2 bases, with 11 bases between the two germline ends. In germline, CDR1 is SGHDT, CDR2 YYEEEE. CDR3 nucleotides: TGTGCCAGCAGCTTGAGAACCGGGCACACAGATACGCAGTATTTT. This translates into CASSLRTGHTDTQYF. Variable domain in full (rest from reference TRBV5-6 and TRBJ2-3): DAGVTQSPTHLIKTRGQQVTLRCSPKSGHDTVSWYQQALGQGPQFIFQYYEEEERQRGNFPDRFSGHQFPNYSSELNVNALLLGDSALYLCASSLRTGHTDTQYFGPGTRLTVL.

This chain connects TRBV6-5 to TRBJ2-7, with 7 bases fitting TRBD1. The CDR3 runs 15 residues. Germline V gives CDR1 MNHEY, CDR2 SVGAGI. J lost 0 bases, V lost 6 bases, and 8 bases had no gene match. The CDR3 nucleotides are TGTGCCAGCAGGCCCAAGGGACAGAGCTCCTACGAGCAGTACTTC. It specifies CASRPKGQSSYEQYF.

This rearrangement joins TRBV15 to TRBJ2-6; a possible D gene is TRBD1 (5 bases). Deletions cut 1 base from V and 1 base from J, with 11 bases between. CDR1 LNHNV and CDR2 YYDKDF come from the germline V gene (reference sequence). CDR3 length equals 17 residues. The CDR3: CATSRAQGRSGANVLTF. The DNA of the CDR3 is TGTGCCACCAGCAGAGCCCAGGGAAGGTCTGGGGCCAACGTCCTGACTTTC. Full variable domain (rest looked up from reference TRBV15 and TRBJ2-6): DAMVIQNPRYQVTQFGKPVTLSCSQTLNHNVMYWYQQKSSQAPKLLFHYYDKDFNNEADTPDNFQSRRPNTSFCFLDIRSPGLGDTAMYLCATSRAQGRSGANVLTFGAGSRLTVL.

The chain uses TRBV30 and TRBJ1-2; no clear D gene. The germline V and J ends were trimmed by 0 bases and 4 bases, with 12 bases remaining between them. The CDR3 consists of 14 residues. CDR1 is GTSNPN and CDR2 is SVGIG in the germline V gene (reference sequence). This chain's CDR3 is CAWSVHESSYGYTF. The CDR3 coding sequence is TGTGCCTGGAGTGTACATGAGTCCTCCTATGGCTACACCTTC.

The chain links TRBV15 to TRBJ2-1; unclear D gene. With 0 bases removed from V and 3 bases from J, the gap between germline ends came to 18 bases. Germline V gives CDR1 LNHNV, CDR2 YYDKDF (reference sequence). The CDR3 is 18 residues long. CDR3 sequence reads: CATSRDLQSAAGYNEQFF. Written as DNA, the CDR3 is TGTGCCACCAGCAGAGATCTACAGTCCGCGGCAGGCTACAATGAGCAGTTCTTC.

This chain uses TRBV6-5 with TRBJ2-5; TRBD1 matches at 7 bases. From germline, CDR1 is MNHEY and CDR2 SVGAGI. This CDR3 contains 16 residues. Unmatched junction bases numbered 13, after V lost 4 bases and J lost 5 bases. The CDR3 loop reads CASSFLFTGDLETQYF. The CDR3 DNA reads as TGTGCCAGCAGTTTCCTATTTACAGGGGACCTTGAGACCCAGTACTTC.

The chain carries TRBV20-1 and TRBJ2-7; the D gene is possibly TRBD1 (5 bases). Between the trimmed V and J ends, which lost 7 bases and 4 bases, there was a span of 11 bases. This CDR3 region has 11 residues. Germline CDR1 DFQATT, CDR2 SNEGSKA (reference sequence). The CDR3 nucleotides read TGCAGTGTAGGGGATACGTACGAGCAGTACTTC. Protein product: CSVGDTYEQYF.

The chain recombines TRBV19 with TRBJ2-5, with D possibly TRBD1 on 5 matching bases. CDR1 LNHDA and CDR2 SQIVND come from the germline V gene (reference sequence). The CDR3 has 13 amino acids. Deletions cut 7 bases from V and 1 base from J, with 10 bases between. CDR3 bases: TGTGCCAGTACCGGGCAGGGCCAAGAGACCCAGTACTTC. As protein: CASTGQGQETQYF.

The CDR3 is CASSLGTSTDTQYF. Written as DNA, the CDR3 is TGTGCCAGCAGTTTAGGCACTAGCACAGATACGCAGTATTTT. The chain joins TRBV12-3 or TRBV12-4 to TRBJ2-3; D remains ambiguous. Deletions cut 1 base from V and 0 bases from J, with 5 bases between. The CDR3 covers 14 residues.

The genes are TRBV7-2 and TRBJ1-2; D remains ambiguous. Germline loops: CDR1 SGHTA, CDR2 FQGNSA. CDR3 length: 11 residues. Trimming removed 5 bases from V and 9 bases from J, with 10 bases in between. Here the CDR3 DNA reads TGTGCCAGCAGCCTATCCTGGAGCTACACCTTC. Protein sequence: CASSLSWSYTF.

The chain links TRBV30 to TRBJ1-5; D gene ambiguous. The CDR3 consists of 13 residues. Germline lookup yields CDR1 GTSNPN and CDR2 SVGIG (reference sequence). Trimming removed 1 base at V and 4 bases at J, with 8 bases between. The CDR3: CAWSGGINQPQHF. CDR3 nucleotide sequence: TGTGCCTGGAGTGGGGGAATTAATCAGCCCCAGCATTTT.

The rearrangement links TRBV13 to TRBJ2-3; D is possibly TRBD2 (5 bases). V was trimmed by 1 base and J by 2 bases, leaving 13 bases between them. This CDR3 is built from 16 residues. CDR1 is PRHDT and CDR2 is FYEKMQ in the germline V gene (reference sequence). The chain's CDR3 is CASSLVSLGDTDTQYF. The DNA of the CDR3 is TGTGCCAGCAGCTTAGTTTCTCTGGGAGACACAGATACGCAGTATTTT. Full variable domain (missing parts from reference TRBV13 and TRBJ2-3): AAGVIQSPRHLIKEKRETATLKCYPIPRHDTVYWYQQGPGQDPQFLISFYEKMQSDKGSIPDRFSAQQFSDYHSELNMSSLELGDSALYFCASSLVSLGDTDTQYFGPGTRLTVL.

The chain carries TRBV4-2 and TRBJ2-7; D remains ambiguous. The CDR3 loop spans 12 amino acids. Between the trimmed V and J ends, which lost 6 bases and 7 bases, there was a span of 13 bases. CDR1 is LGHNA, CDR2 YNFKEQ, per germline. The CDR3 spells CASSSNFGEQYF. For the CDR3, the DNA is TGTGCCAGCAGTTCCAACTTCGGTGAGCAGTACTTC.

The V and J genes are TRBV4-2 and TRBJ1-2; possibly TRBD1 for D (6 bases). The CDR3 is 16 amino acids. Per the germline V gene, CDR1 is LGHNA and CDR2 is YNFKEQ. Trimming left V 1 base short and J 3 bases short, with 15 bases between. The CDR3: CASSQVTTAGDYGYTF. As DNA, the CDR3 is TGTGCCAGCAGCCAAGTTACGACTGCAGGGGACTATGGCTACACCTTC.

The chain employs TRBV6-5 and TRBJ1-2; no clear D. Trimming took off 5 bases at V and 8 bases at J, with 21 bases between the two ends. Germline V gene lookup returns CDR1 MNHEY and CDR2 SVGAGI. This CDR3 has 15 residues. CDR3 sequence: CASSTLASGGEGYTF. CDR3 DNA: TGTGCCAGCAGTACACTCGCGTCCGGTGGAGAGGGCTACACCTTC.

V gene TRBV24-1 combines with J gene TRBJ2-1; D tentatively fits TRBD1 or TRBD2 (5 bases each). The germline gives CDR1 KGHDR, CDR2 SFDVKD. This CDR3 has 13 amino acids. Trimming removed 6 bases from V and 7 bases from J, with 12 bases in between. CDR3 in amino acids: CATSLAGTNEQFF. CDR3 nucleotides: TGTGCCACCAGTTTAGCAGGGACGAATGAGCAGTTCTTC.

V is TRBV7-9 and J is TRBJ1-1; unclear D gene. The length of the CDR3 is 10 residues. Per germline, CDR1 SEHNR and CDR2 FQNEAQ (reference sequence). The ends were cut back, 11 bases at V and 1 base at J, with 5 bases in the middle. Here the CDR3 DNA reads TGTGCCGTAGAGAACACTGAAGCTTTCTTT. Translated, it gives CAVENTEAFF.

This chain connects TRBV24-1 to TRBJ2-1, with TRBD2 matching 10 bases. This CDR3 comprises 17 residues. With V trimmed by 4 bases and J by 9 bases, 14 bases remained unmatched. Germline-derived CDR1 and CDR2 are KGHDR and SFDVKD. The CDR3 region has the DNA TGTGCCACCAGTGACTCGGGTCCTAGCGGGAGAATTGGTGAGCAGTTCTTC. Translation: CATSDSGPSGRIGEQFF.

This chain uses TRBV2 with TRBJ1-1; the D is unclear. Germline loops: CDR1 SNHLY, CDR2 FYNNEI. The CDR3 length is 12 residues. V gave up 6 bases and J gave up 1 base, with 6 bases separating them. The CDR3 spells CASRQRNTEAFF. The CDR3, as DNA: TGTGCCAGCAGACAGCGGAACACTGAAGCTTTCTTT.

This chain joins TRBV5-1 and TRBJ2-5, with 7 bases identical to TRBD1. With 4 bases clipped from V and 5 bases from J, the junction kept 5 bases outside the gene matches. Germline values: CDR1 SGHRS, CDR2 YFSETQ. The CDR3 consists of 13 residues. CDR3 amino acids: CASSPGQAETQYF. The CDR3 DNA reads as TGCGCCAGCAGCCCCGGACAGGCGGAGACCCAGTACTTC.

The gene calls are TRBV19 and TRBJ2-3, with D perhaps TRBD2 (6 bases). V lost 5 bases to trimming and J lost 0 bases, with 9 bases between them. In germline, CDR1 is LNHDA, CDR2 SQIVND (reference sequence). This CDR3 is built from 14 residues. The CDR3, as DNA: TGTGCCAGTAGTTTAGCGGATAGCACAGATACGCAGTATTTT. Its translation is CASSLADSTDTQYF.